The 31 T cell receptor beta chains reported below all come from one sample, sequenced in a study of neurological immune-mediated disorders. A single record per CDR3 protein comes from TCRdb applying MiXCR to the 5' RACE reads. The data hold 55,000 to 60,000 distinct CDR3 sequences, with under 4.5% observed a single time. The sequenced sample consisted of PBMCs. The receptors stem from a woman under 40 with multiple sclerosis.

This clonotype was seen many times. CDR3 in DNA: TGTGCCAGCAGCCCCCGGGCGGGTAGCGAGGGAGATACGCAGTATTTT. Translation: CASSPRAGSEGDTQYF. This sequence joins TRBV5-4 and TRBJ2-3; tentatively, D is TRBD2 (5 bases). V lost 4 bases and J 5 bases, leaving 20 bases between the germline ends. The CDR3 extends over 16 amino acids. CDR1 is SGHNT, CDR2 YYREEE, per germline (reference sequence).

This clonotype was observed at least ten times. A junction end diverges from the germline sequence, so it may reflect a read error. The chain recombines TRBV4-1 with TRBJ1-6, with TRBD1 matching over 7 bases. Germline V gives CDR1 MGHRA, CDR2 YSYEKL. CDR3 length: 14 residues. The CDR3, as DNA: TGCGCCAGCAGCCAAGGACAGGGTAATTCACCCCTCAACTTT. This translates into CASSQGQGNSPLNF.

There are many counts of this clonotype. The CDR3 DNA follows: TGTGCCAGCAGCTCGTCAACACAGGGTTACACTGAAGCTTTCTTT. This gives the protein CASSSSTQGYTEAFF. This chain joins TRBV5-6 and TRBJ1-1; tentatively, D is TRBD1 (6 bases). The V gene lost 3 bases and the J gene lost 3 bases, with 15 bases spanning the gap. The germline gives CDR1 SGHDT, CDR2 YYEEEE. This CDR3 is built from 15 residues.

V is TRBV7-8 and J is TRBJ2-3; 9 positions agree with TRBD2. This CDR3 is built from 15 residues. Per the germline V gene, CDR1 is SGHVS and CDR2 is FQNEAQ. With V trimmed by 5 bases and J by 2 bases, 5 bases remained unmatched. The CDR3 nucleotides read TGTGCCAGCAGCCGTAGCGGGGGTGACACAGATACGCAGTATTTT. It encodes CASSRSGGDTDTQYF.

This clonotype was counted only a few times. The chain employs TRBV27 and TRBJ2-1, with 9 bases identical to TRBD2. V lost 6 bases to trimming and J lost 5 bases; unmatched junction nucleotides: 8. CDR3 length equals 15 residues. Per the germline V gene, CDR1 is MNHEY and CDR2 is SMNVEV (reference sequence). CDR3 region: CASSRSGRSNNEQFF. The CDR3, as DNA: TGTGCCAGCAGCCGGAGCGGGAGGTCTAACAATGAGCAGTTCTTC.

This clonotype was found many times. The rearrangement links TRBV28 to TRBJ2-5, with TRBD1 identical over 7 bases. After removal of 7 bases from V and 3 bases from J, the junction contained 2 bases not matched to a gene. Germline V gene sequence: CDR1 MDHEN, CDR2 SYDVKM. The CDR3 runs 12 residues. The CDR3 here is CASTGTEETQYF. The CDR3 DNA sequence: TGTGCCAGCACCGGGACAGAAGAGACCCAGTACTTC.

Only a few counts were recorded for this clonotype. Just one base apart from a much larger clone, this may be a read error. The chain has TRBV6-5 and TRBJ1-5, with 8 nucleotides matching TRBD1. The germline V gene encodes CDR1 MNHEY and CDR2 SVGAGI. CDR3 length: 14 residues. This chain's CDR3 is CASSLHRGSQPQNF. CDR3 DNA sequence: TGTGCCAGCAGCCTACACAGGGGGAGTCAGCCCCAGAATTTT.

The CDR3 nucleotides are TGCAGTGCTAGTGAAACCAGCAATGAGCAGTTCTTC. Translating it yields CSASETSNEQFF. V gene TRBV20-1 combines with J gene TRBJ2-1; D is ambiguous. The ends were cut back, 3 bases at V and 6 bases at J, with 9 bases in the middle. Germline CDR1 DFQATT, CDR2 SNEGSKA (reference sequence). The CDR3 has 12 amino acids.

This clonotype was counted only a few times. This chain uses TRBV20-1 with TRBJ2-7; D is undetermined. Trimming removed 0 bases at V and 1 base at J, with 4 bases between. Germline CDR1 and CDR2: DFQATT and SNEGSKA (reference sequence). The CDR3 runs 12 residues. In DNA, the CDR3 is TGCAGTGCTAGAGAAAAATCCTACGAGCAGTACTTC. Translating gives CSAREKSYEQYF.

This clonotype has ten or more counts. The chain links TRBV7-2 to TRBJ2-7; D gene uncertain. The CDR3 covers 14 residues. The V end was cut by 4 bases, the J end by 2 bases, with 12 bases between. Germline-derived CDR1 and CDR2 are SGHTA and FQGNSA. This CDR3 is CASSSPPFAYEQYF. In DNA form, the CDR3 reads TGTGCCAGCAGCTCACCACCGTTTGCCTACGAGCAGTACTTC.

This clonotype has ten or more counts. This sequence joins TRBV10-3 and TRBJ2-5, with D perhaps TRBD1 or TRBD2 (5 bases each). V was clipped by 11 bases and J by 2 bases, with 9 bases between them. CDR1 is ENHRY, CDR2 SYGVKD, per germline. The CDR3 covers 11 residues. The CDR3 sequence: CAVGEQETQYF. DNA for the CDR3: TGTGCCGTGGGGGAGCAAGAGACCCAGTACTTC.

Ten or more counts support this clonotype. The J gene is TRBJ1-5, the V gene TRBV20-1; no firm D call. CDR3 length: 15 residues. V was clipped by 1 base and J by 0 bases, with 10 bases between them. Per the germline V gene, CDR1 is DFQATT and CDR2 is SNEGSKA (reference sequence). CDR3 region: CSARVSENSNQPQHF. In DNA form, the CDR3 reads TGCAGTGCTAGAGTCTCGGAAAATAGCAATCAGCCCCAGCATTTT.

This clonotype has at least ten counts. One end of the junction varies from germline; a read error may be responsible. The V gene is TRBV5-1, the J gene TRBJ2-7, with D unclear. The germline CDR1 and CDR2 sequences are SGHRS and YFSETQ. CDR3 length: 14 amino acids. This CDR3 is CASSLFQMHYEQYF. CDR3 coding DNA: TGCGCCAGCAGCTTGTTTCAGATGCACTACGAGCAATACTTC. Combining the CDR3 with reference TRBV5-1 and TRBJ2-7 gives the whole variable domain KAGVTQTPRYLIKTRGQQVTLSCSPISGHRSVSWYQQTPGQGLQFLFEYFSETQRNKGNFPGRFSGRQFSNSRSEMNVSTLELGDSALYLCASSLFQMHYEQYFGPGTRLTVT.

This clonotype was seen at least ten times. This rearrangement joins TRBV10-3 to TRBJ2-2; 7 nucleotides line up with TRBD1. The CDR3 runs to 15 residues. The V gene end was trimmed by 4 bases and the J gene end by 2 bases; junction bases not matched to a gene: 4. Germline CDR1 ENHRY, CDR2 SYGVKD. The CDR3 DNA reads TGTGCCATCAGTGGGGACAGAGAAAACACCGGGGAGCTGTTTTTT. This translates into CAISGDRENTGELFF.

This CDR3 is CASRTGVAGNTIYF. For the CDR3, the DNA is TGTGCCAGCAGAACAGGGGTCGCTGGAAACACCATATATTTT. The rearrangement links TRBV6-1 to TRBJ1-3; 7 positions match TRBD1. From germline, CDR1 is MNHNS and CDR2 SASEGT. J was trimmed by 2 bases and V by 6 bases; bases with no gene match: 4. There are 14 residues in the CDR3.

This clonotype was recorded many times. This chain connects TRBV5-1 to TRBJ2-6; 7 bases match TRBD1. Looked up from germline, CDR1 is SGHRS and CDR2 is YFSETQ. Germline trimming cut 7 bases from V and 4 bases from J; bases unmatched to any gene: 8. This CDR3 spans 15 amino acids. This CDR3 reads CASLPDRVGANVLTF. The DNA of the CDR3 is TGCGCCAGCCTCCCCGACAGGGTCGGGGCCAACGTCCTGACTTTC.

This clonotype was found many times. This chain uses TRBV25-1 with TRBJ2-2; 11 bases are a match to TRBD2. The junction had 9 bases not matched to a gene; V was cut back by 5 bases and J by 4 bases. Germline V CDR1 and CDR2: MGHDK, SYGVNS. CDR3 size: 17 residues. CDR3 protein: CASSHGGTSGVTGELFF. The CDR3 DNA sequence: TGTGCCAGCAGTCATGGAGGGACTAGCGGAGTCACCGGGGAGCTGTTTTTT.

This clonotype came up many times. This chain links TRBV5-1 with TRBJ1-1, with D possibly matching TRBD1 (5 bases). Looked up from germline, CDR1 is SGHRS and CDR2 is YFSETQ. The CDR3 extends over 15 amino acids. With 4 bases removed from V and 2 bases from J, the gap between germline ends came to 15 bases. CDR3 sequence reads: CASSVQAWGNTEAFF. The CDR3 DNA reads TGCGCCAGCAGCGTACAAGCTTGGGGCAACACTGAAGCTTTCTTT.

This clonotype showed up many times. This chain uses TRBV7-8 with TRBJ2-2; possibly TRBD2 for D (7 bases). V shed 7 bases and J shed 6 bases, with 15 bases lying between them. This CDR3 has 14 residues. CDR1 and CDR2 (germline): SGHVS, FQNEAQ. In nucleotides, the CDR3 is TGTGCCAGCATGGGGGGGGCCTTTGCCGGGGAGCTGTTTTTT. This translates into CASMGGAFAGELFF.

This clonotype was seen at least ten times. The genes are TRBV9 and TRBJ1-1; a weak D match, TRBD1 (6 bases). Germline CDR1 SGDLS, CDR2 YYNGEE. Deletions cut 0 bases from V and 3 bases from J, with 6 bases between. The CDR3 contains 13 residues. The DNA for the CDR3 is TGTGCCAGCAGCGTAGAGGGGGACACTGAAGCTTTCTTT. Translating it yields CASSVEGDTEAFF.

The V and J genes are TRBV20-1 and TRBJ2-5, with D perhaps TRBD2 (5 bases). Trimming shortened V by 1 base and J by 4 bases, and 10 bases separated the two germline ends. Germline CDR1 reads DFQATT; CDR2 reads SNEGSKA (reference sequence). CDR3 length equals 13 residues. CDR3 in amino acids: CSARGALGETQYF. CDR3 DNA sequence: TGCAGTGCTAGAGGGGCACTAGGAGAGACCCAGTACTTC.

About this clonotype: This could be a read error, since a much larger clone is one nucleotide away. The chain links TRBV6-6 to TRBJ2-7; 7 nucleotides agree with TRBD1. Trimming removed 7 bases from V and 0 bases from J; junction bases left unmatched: 6. The CDR3 sequence is 14 residues long. The germline V gene has CDR1 MNHNY and CDR2 SVGAGI (reference sequence). The CDR3 bases are TGTGCCAGCAAACTGGACAGGAACTCCTACGAGCAGTACTTC. It yields the protein CASKLDRNSYEQYF.

This clonotype rates as medium-sized. The gene calls are TRBV28 and TRBJ2-7; possibly TRBD2 for D (6 bases). CDR3 size: 11 residues. Trimming took off 6 bases at V and 3 bases at J, with 6 bases between the two ends. Germline V CDR1 and CDR2: MDHEN, SYDVKM. DNA of the CDR3: TGTGCCAGCAGGCGGGACTACGAGCAGTACTTC. It is translated as CASRRDYEQYF.

This clonotype has ten or more counts. An end of the junction differs from the germline gene, which may be a read error. The V gene is TRBV7-6, the J gene TRBJ1-5, with 8 bases matching TRBD1. The CDR3 runs to 16 residues. Germline V gene data show CDR1 as SGHVS and CDR2 as FNYEAQ. This CDR3 is CASSLGTGGGNQPQNF. The CDR3 region has the DNA TGTGCCAGCAGCTTGGGTACAGGGGGGGGCAATCAGCCCCAGAATTTT.

This clonotype was recorded many times. This chain joins TRBV12-3 or TRBV12-4 and TRBJ2-3; D gene ambiguous. V was clipped by 5 bases and J by 5 bases, with 2 bases between them. This CDR3 has 10 amino acids. CDR3 bases: TGTGCCAGCAGTATAGATACGCAGTATTTT. It encodes CASSIDTQYF.

CDR3 sequence: CASSPGTGVTEAFF. CDR3 DNA: TGCGCCAGCAGCCCCGGGACAGGGGTGACTGAAGCTTTCTTT. The J gene is TRBJ1-1, the V gene TRBV5-1, with 10 bases matching TRBD1. CDR3 length: 14 residues. CDR1 is SGHRS and CDR2 is YFSETQ in the germline V gene. The V and J ends lost 4 bases and 5 bases, in that order; junction bases with no gene match: 5.

This clonotype was seen many times. V gene TRBV27 combines with J gene TRBJ1-1, with D possibly being TRBD1 (5 bases). Trimming left V 0 bases short and J 7 bases short, with 12 bases between. Germline CDR1 MNHEY, CDR2 SMNVEV (reference sequence). The CDR3 contains 14 residues. The CDR3 sequence: CASSLSKDSLEAFF. The CDR3 nucleotides are TGTGCCAGCAGTTTATCGAAAGACAGCCTTGAAGCTTTCTTT.

Comments on this clonotype: This could be a read error, since a much larger clone is one nucleotide away. The chain employs TRBV3-1 and TRBJ2-5, with a possible D match to TRBD1 (7 bases). The CDR3 extends over 15 amino acids. The germline gives CDR1 LGHDT, CDR2 YNNKEL (reference sequence). V shed 3 bases and J shed 3 bases, with 14 bases lying between them. The CDR3 DNA sequence: TGTGCCAGCAGCCACCGCGGGACAGTGAAAGAGACCCAGTACTTC. Encoded protein: CASSHRGTVKETQYF.

This clonotype came up a few times. The rearrangement links TRBV20-1 to TRBJ1-3, with D hard to call. Between the trimmed V and J ends, which lost 6 bases and 8 bases, there was a span of 14 bases. This CDR3 has 12 amino acids. Germline lookup yields CDR1 DFQATT and CDR2 SNEGSKA (reference sequence). The DNA of the CDR3 is TGCAGTGCCCTGGACGGTATGGACACCATATATTTT. This codes for CSALDGMDTIYF.

The sample holds many counts of this clonotype. The genes are TRBV5-1 and TRBJ1-4, with 10 nucleotides matching TRBD1. Per germline, CDR1 SGHRS and CDR2 YFSETQ. V was pared by 0 bases and J by 4 bases, with 6 bases of the junction left unmatched. The CDR3 contains 17 residues. CDR3 protein: CASSLGQGQGLNEKLFF. The DNA of the CDR3 is TGCGCCAGCAGCTTGGGGCAGGGACAGGGGCTTAATGAAAAACTGTTTTTT.

This clonotype was recorded many times. V is TRBV27 and J is TRBJ1-5; a weak D match, TRBD1 (6 bases). Germline V gene sequence: CDR1 MNHEY, CDR2 SMNVEV (reference sequence). This CDR3 has 12 residues. Trimming stripped 5 bases from V and 4 bases from J, with 6 bases between. For the CDR3, the DNA is TGTGCCAGCAGTACAGGGAATCAGCCCCAGCATTTT. Translated: CASSTGNQPQHF.